The 17 T cell receptor beta chains below all came from one sample that was sequenced in a study of cytomegalovirus exposure and HLA in healthy donors. With 60 Vbeta and 13 Jbeta primers, the PCR was carried out. Produced via immunoSEQ multiplex PCR; TCRdb's table is partial and in-frame only. The data hold 59,000 or so clones, with about four fifths observed a single time. Sequencing was done on a sample of PBMCs. The source is a man younger than 45 in good health and CMV-seropositive.

This clone was counted between two and nine times. The CDR3 reads CASSLRLGETQYF. The CDR3 DNA is TGTGCCAGCAGTTTAAGACTAGGGGAGACCCAGTACTTC. V gene TRBV28 combines with J gene TRBJ2-5, with D possibly being TRBD2 (6 bases). The germline gives CDR1 MDHEN, CDR2 SYDVKM. The V end lost 2 bases, the J end lost 5 bases, and 9 bases lay between the germline ends. CDR3 size: 13 residues.

The chain carries TRBV9 and TRBJ2-7; TRBD2 agrees at 12 bases. With V trimmed by 0 bases and J by 2 bases, 0 bases remained unmatched. Germline loops: CDR1 SGDLS, CDR2 YYNGEE. This CDR3 comprises 15 residues. Written as DNA, the CDR3 is TGTGCCAGCAGCGTAGGACTAGCGGGAGCCTACGAGCAGTACTTC. It translates to CASSVGLAGAYEQYF.

The chain joins TRBV29-1 to TRBJ2-1; 8 bases are a match to TRBD2. V was clipped by 4 bases and J by 4 bases; unmatched bases: 3. Looked up from germline, CDR1 is SQVTM and CDR2 is ANQGSEA. The CDR3 has 13 residues. CDR3 nucleotide sequence: TGCAGCGTTGCGGGGGGGCAATACAATGAGCAGTTCTTC. Translating gives CSVAGGQYNEQFF.

The chain employs TRBV14 and TRBJ1-1, with D uncertain. The CDR3 loop spans 13 amino acids. V lost 4 bases and J 1 base, leaving 7 bases between the germline ends. Germline V lookup: CDR1 SGHDN, CDR2 FVKESK. Here the CDR3 reads CASSRGSNTEAFF. CDR3 in DNA: TGTGCCAGCAGCCGAGGGTCGAACACTGAAGCTTTCTTT.

This chain joins TRBV9 and TRBJ1-1; D may be TRBD1 (6 bases). Per the germline V gene, CDR1 is SGDLS and CDR2 is YYNGEE. V lost 3 bases to trimming and J lost 5 bases, with 14 bases between them. This CDR3 comprises 14 residues. The CDR3 sequence is CASSARGRGTEAFF. The CDR3 DNA follows: TGTGCCAGCAGCGCCAGGGGTAGGGGAACTGAAGCTTTCTTT.

The V call is TRBV27, the J call TRBJ2-1; 11 bases line up with TRBD2. The CDR3 loop spans 17 amino acids. The germline CDR1 and CDR2 sequences are MNHEY and SMNVEV (reference sequence). With 3 bases clipped from V and 3 bases from J, the junction kept 7 bases outside the gene matches. Here the CDR3 reads CASSFEPGLAGYNEQFF. DNA of the CDR3: TGTGCCAGCAGTTTTGAGCCCGGACTAGCGGGCTACAATGAGCAGTTCTTC.

The count of this clone is one. The chain recombines TRBV25-1 with TRBJ2-7; the D is unclear. Germline CDR1 and CDR2: MGHDK and SYGVNS. Trimming pared 5 bases from V and 6 bases from J, leaving 8 bases between. The CDR3 length is 11 residues. CDR3 protein: CASSRLGEQYF. DNA for the CDR3: TGTGCCAGCAGTAGACTCGGCGAGCAGTACTTC.

V and J are TRBV12-5 and TRBJ2-1, with 7 bases matching TRBD1. V was pared by 6 bases and J by 0 bases, with 2 bases of the junction left unmatched. CDR1 and CDR2 (germline): LGHNT, FRNRAP. The CDR3 is 14 amino acids. The CDR3: CASGGGRSYNEQFF. The CDR3, as DNA: TGTGCTAGTGGAGGGGGCCGCTCCTACAATGAGCAGTTCTTC. Using reference TRBV12-5 and TRBJ2-1 for the parts outside the CDR3, the full variable domain is DARVTQTPRHKVTEMGQEVTMRCQPILGHNTVFWYRQTMMQGLELLAYFRNRAPLDDSGMPKDRFSAEMPDATLATLKIQPSEPRDSAVYFCASGGGRSYNEQFFGPGTRLTVL.

J is TRBJ2-7 and V is TRBV4-1; 7 nucleotides line up with TRBD1. Losses at the gene ends were 0 bases for V and 0 bases for J; bases not matched to a gene: 8. From germline, CDR1 is MGHRA and CDR2 YSYEKL. This CDR3 comprises 17 residues. The chain's CDR3 is CASSQDRGQSSSYEQYF. CDR3 in DNA: TGCGCCAGCAGCCAAGACCGGGGACAGTCGAGCTCCTACGAGCAGTACTTC.

This sequence joins TRBV5-1 and TRBJ2-3; TRBD2 agrees at 9 bases. The trim removed 5 bases at V and 4 bases at J, leaving 8 bases unmatched. Germline CDR1 SGHRS, CDR2 YFSETQ. The CDR3 runs 15 residues. CDR3 coding DNA: TGCGCCAGCAGGCCGAGCGGGGGGCAGGCAGATACGCAGTATTTT. Translation gives CASRPSGGQADTQYF. The full variable domain, completed using reference TRBV5-1 and TRBJ2-3, is KAGVTQTPRYLIKTRGQQVTLSCSPISGHRSVSWYQQTPGQGLQFLFEYFSETQRNKGNFPGRFSGRQFSNSRSEMNVSTLELGDSALYLCASRPSGGQADTQYFGPGTRLTVL.

V is TRBV9 and J is TRBJ1-3, with unresolved D. The CDR3 is 15 amino acids. Germline CDR1 reads SGDLS; CDR2 reads YYNGEE. Trimming took off 4 bases at V and 0 bases at J, with 11 bases between the two ends. This CDR3 reads CASSPSFFSGNTIYF. CDR3 sequence (DNA): TGTGCCAGCAGCCCGAGTTTTTTCTCTGGAAACACCATATATTTT.

V gene TRBV30 combines with J gene TRBJ2-5, with 10 bases identical to TRBD2. The CDR3 loop spans 17 amino acids. V shed 2 bases, J shed 4 bases, and the junction held 13 bases outside the gene matches. Germline values: CDR1 GTSNPN, CDR2 SVGIG (reference sequence). CDR3 nucleotides: TGTGCCTGGAGTAGGCTAGCGGGGGACCTAAGAGGAGAGACCCAGTACTTC. The encoded protein is CAWSRLAGDLRGETQYF. Looking up the rest from reference TRBV30 and TRBJ2-5 gives the full variable domain: SQTIHQWPATLVQPVGSPLSLECTVEGTSNPNLYWYRQAAGRGLQLLFYSVGIGQISSEVPQNLSASRPQDRQFILSSKKLLLSDSGFYLCAWSRLAGDLRGETQYFGPGTRLLVL.

The chain couples TRBV7-9 to TRBJ2-2; D remains ambiguous. The CDR3 runs 15 residues. Trimming pared 4 bases from V and 4 bases from J, leaving 13 bases between. From germline, CDR1 is SEHNR and CDR2 FQNEAQ (reference sequence). The CDR3 loop reads CASSSGNSFTGELFF. The DNA of the CDR3 is TGTGCCAGCAGCTCTGGCAACAGTTTCACCGGGGAGCTGTTTTTT.

The J gene is TRBJ2-7, the V gene TRBV19, with 9 bases that match TRBD1. The germline V gene has CDR1 LNHDA and CDR2 SQIVND (reference sequence). The CDR3 extends over 14 amino acids. Trimming removed 6 bases from V and 2 bases from J; junction bases left unmatched: 5. CDR3 loop: CASRLGQGPYEQYF. CDR3 DNA sequence: TGTGCCAGTAGACTGGGACAGGGCCCCTACGAGCAGTACTTC.

This clone was observed a few times. J is TRBJ1-1 and V is TRBV9; D is unclear. The CDR3 runs to 13 residues. Germline V gene lookup returns CDR1 SGDLS and CDR2 YYNGEE. V lost 0 bases, J lost 3 bases, and 6 bases lay in between. For the CDR3, the DNA is TGTGCCAGCAGCGTAGGGCAGGACACTGAAGCTTTCTTT. Translated: CASSVGQDTEAFF.

The J gene is TRBJ2-3, the V gene TRBV12-5, with TRBD2 matching 12 bases. V lost 1 base, J lost 6 bases, and 5 bases stayed unmatched. The CDR3 is 16 amino acids. Germline V gene sequence: CDR1 LGHNT, CDR2 FRNRAP. CDR3: CASGLGLAGVSDTQYF. CDR3 coding DNA: TGTGCTAGTGGTTTGGGACTAGCGGGGGTGTCGGATACGCAGTATTTT.

The chain joins TRBV5-1 to TRBJ2-1; 7 positions agree with TRBD1. V lost 4 bases, J lost 6 bases, and 4 bases stayed unmatched. The CDR3 has 13 residues. Germline CDR1 and CDR2: SGHRS and YFSETQ. The CDR3 loop is CASSPDRSNEQFF. The CDR3 DNA reads as TGCGCCAGCAGCCCGGACAGGTCCAATGAGCAGTTCTTC.